This TCR beta chain was identified in a study of T-cell memory formation after mild COVID-19. TCRalpha and TCRbeta libraries used 5'RACE with constant-segment primers and UMIs. TCRdb re-derived calls from the 5' RACE reads in MiXCR, one entry per CDR3 protein. Here the sample spans some 120,000 distinct CDR3 sequences, approximately 5.9% being singletons. V gave up 1 base and J gave up 1 base, with 4 bases separating them. The CDR3 runs to 13 residues. Germline values: CDR1 MNHEY, CDR2 SVGEGT. Study-wide results and caveats: The second-wave clones peaking on day 37 were not confirmed as SARS-CoV-2-specific. Memory cells collected pre-infection included some clones that later responded, suggesting cross-reactive memory joined. Among contracting clones, CD4+ were mainly CM/EM and CD8+ enriched in EMRA.

As concerns this clonotype: Its antigen is unidentified.

Material: PBMCs or a T cell subset sorted from them (not recorded which). The chain has TRBV6-2 or TRBV6-3 and TRBJ1-1; D gene uncertain. The sequence derives from an adult woman who had mild COVID-19 (a few samples of this study predate the infection). Cell type and time point are not known. The CDR3 spells CASSYLQNTEAFF. As DNA, the CDR3 is TGTGCCAGCAGTTACTTGCAGAACACTGAAGCTTTCTTT.